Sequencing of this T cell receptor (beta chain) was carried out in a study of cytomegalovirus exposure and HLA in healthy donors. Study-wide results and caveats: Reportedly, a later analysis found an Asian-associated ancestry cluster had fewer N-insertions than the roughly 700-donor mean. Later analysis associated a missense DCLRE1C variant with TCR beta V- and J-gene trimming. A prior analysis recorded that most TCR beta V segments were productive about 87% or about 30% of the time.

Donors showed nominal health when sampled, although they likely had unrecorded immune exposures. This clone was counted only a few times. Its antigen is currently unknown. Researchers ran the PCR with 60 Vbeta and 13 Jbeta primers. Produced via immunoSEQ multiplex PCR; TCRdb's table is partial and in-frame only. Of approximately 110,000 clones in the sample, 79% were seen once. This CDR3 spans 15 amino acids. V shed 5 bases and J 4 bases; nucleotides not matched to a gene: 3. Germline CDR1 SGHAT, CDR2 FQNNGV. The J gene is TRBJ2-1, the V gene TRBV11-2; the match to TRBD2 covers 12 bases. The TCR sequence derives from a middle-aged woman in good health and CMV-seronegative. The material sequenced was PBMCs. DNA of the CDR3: TGTGCCAGCAGCGTCACTAGCGGGGGGTACAATGAGCAGTTCTTC. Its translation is CASSVTSGGYNEQFF.